The present T cell receptor beta chain was sequenced within a study of T cell repertoires in cytomegalovirus infection. The study's findings and limits: People with CMV and the relevant HLA were identified by cumulative public TCR beta family frequency. CMV-specific TCR beta clonotypes restricted by HLA-C were the ones dominating the ex vivo response.

This clonotype was picked up one time. Its antigen is undetermined. TCRdb recomputed calls from the reads with MiXCR, one row per CDR3 protein. The sample lists some 350,000 distinct CDR3 sequences; 15% to 20% were seen once. V lost 0 bases, J lost 6 bases, and 11 bases stayed unmatched. The CDR3 is 16 amino acids. Germline V gives CDR1 DFQATT, CDR2 SNEGSKA (reference sequence). This clonotype originated in a human donor in good health (CMV status not recorded). Some clones in this sample may be carry-over from other donors' samples. The rearrangement links TRBV20-1 to TRBJ2-3, with TRBD2 identical over 8 bases. Sequenced: PBMCs. The CDR3 region has the DNA TGCAGTGCTAGAGACCTAAGCGGGAGCGTATTCGATACGCAGTATTTT. It is translated as CSARDLSGSVFDTQYF.